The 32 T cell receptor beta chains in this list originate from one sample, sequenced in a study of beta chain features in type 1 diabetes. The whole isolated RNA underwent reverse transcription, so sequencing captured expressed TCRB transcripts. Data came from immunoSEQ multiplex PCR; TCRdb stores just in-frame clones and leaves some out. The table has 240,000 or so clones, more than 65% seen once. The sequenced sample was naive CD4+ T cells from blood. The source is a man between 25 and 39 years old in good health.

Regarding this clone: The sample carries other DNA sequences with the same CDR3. The CDR3 loop is CSVLQGAGQPQHF. CDR3 nucleotide sequence: TGCAGCGTCCTACAGGGGGCCGGTCAGCCCCAGCATTTT. The V and J genes are TRBV29-1 and TRBJ1-5; TRBD1 matches at 9 bases. V shed 6 bases, J shed 6 bases, and the junction held 6 bases outside the gene matches. CDR3 length: 13 residues. Germline V gene lookup returns CDR1 SQVTM and CDR2 ANQGSEA.

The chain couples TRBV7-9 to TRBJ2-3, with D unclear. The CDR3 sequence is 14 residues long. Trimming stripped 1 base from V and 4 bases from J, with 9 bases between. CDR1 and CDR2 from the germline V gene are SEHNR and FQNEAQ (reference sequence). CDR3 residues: CASSLGPVADTQYF. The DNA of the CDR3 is TGTGCCAGCAGCTTAGGTCCCGTTGCAGATACGCAGTATTTT.

CDR3 in DNA: TGTGCCAGCAGTGAATTTCATGGCTACACCTTC. This codes for CASSEFHGYTF. This chain connects TRBV25-1 to TRBJ1-2; D is unclear. CDR1 is MGHDK, CDR2 SYGVNS, per germline. The CDR3 spans 11 residues. V lost 1 base and J lost 6, with 3 bases in between.

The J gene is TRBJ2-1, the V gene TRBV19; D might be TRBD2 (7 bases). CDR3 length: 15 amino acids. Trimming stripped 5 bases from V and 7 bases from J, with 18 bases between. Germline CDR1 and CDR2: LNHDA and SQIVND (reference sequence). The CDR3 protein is CASSGIEGGLNEQFF. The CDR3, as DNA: TGTGCCAGTAGTGGCATCGAGGGGGGGCTTAATGAGCAGTTCTTC.

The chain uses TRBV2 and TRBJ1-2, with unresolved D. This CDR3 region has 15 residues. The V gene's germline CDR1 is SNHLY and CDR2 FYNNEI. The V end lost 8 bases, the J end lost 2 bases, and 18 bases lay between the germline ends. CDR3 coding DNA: TGTGCCAGCGCATCTGGGCAGACCCGCAACTATGGCTACACCTTC. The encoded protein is CASASGQTRNYGYTF.

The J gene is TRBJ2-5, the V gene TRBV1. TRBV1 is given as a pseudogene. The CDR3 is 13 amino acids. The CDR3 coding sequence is TGCACCAGCAGCCAAGTCCGATCGGAGACCCAGTACTTC. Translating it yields CTSSQVRSETQYF.

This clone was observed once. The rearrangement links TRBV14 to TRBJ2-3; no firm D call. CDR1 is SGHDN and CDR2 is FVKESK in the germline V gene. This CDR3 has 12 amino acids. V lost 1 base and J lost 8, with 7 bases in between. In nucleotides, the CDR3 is TGTGCCAGCAGCCAAGCCTGGAGTACGCAGTATTTT. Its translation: CASSQAWSTQYF.

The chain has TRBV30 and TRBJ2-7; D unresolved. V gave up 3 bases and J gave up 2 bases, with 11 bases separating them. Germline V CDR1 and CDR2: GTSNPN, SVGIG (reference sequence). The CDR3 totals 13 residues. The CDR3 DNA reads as TGTGCCTGGAGGATGGTCGGAGCCTACGAGCAGTACTTC. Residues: CAWRMVGAYEQYF.

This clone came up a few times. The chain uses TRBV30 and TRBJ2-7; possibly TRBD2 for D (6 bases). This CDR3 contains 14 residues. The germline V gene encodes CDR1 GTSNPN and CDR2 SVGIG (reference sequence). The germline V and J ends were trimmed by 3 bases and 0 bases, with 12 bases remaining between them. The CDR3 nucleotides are TGTGCCTGGAGCCGGACTACCACCTCCTACGAGCAGTACTTC. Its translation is CAWSRTTTSYEQYF.

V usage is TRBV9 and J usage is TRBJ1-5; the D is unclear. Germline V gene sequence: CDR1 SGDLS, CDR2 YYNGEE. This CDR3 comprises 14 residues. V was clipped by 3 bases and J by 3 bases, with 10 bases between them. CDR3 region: CASSERANNQPQHF. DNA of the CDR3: TGTGCCAGCAGCGAAAGGGCCAACAATCAGCCCCAGCATTTT.

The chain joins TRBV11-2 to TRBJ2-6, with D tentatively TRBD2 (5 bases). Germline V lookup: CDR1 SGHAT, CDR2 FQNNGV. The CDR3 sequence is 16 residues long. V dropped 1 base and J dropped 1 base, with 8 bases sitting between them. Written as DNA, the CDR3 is TGTGCCAGCAGCTTAGCGGCGGGTTCTGGGGCCAACGTCCTGACTTTC. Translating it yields CASSLAAGSGANVLTF.

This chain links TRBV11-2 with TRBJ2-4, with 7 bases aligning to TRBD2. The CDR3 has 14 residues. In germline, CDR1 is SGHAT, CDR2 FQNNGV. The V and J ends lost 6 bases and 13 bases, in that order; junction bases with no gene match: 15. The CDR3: CASSQGRGPNSQYF. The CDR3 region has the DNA TGTGCCAGCAGTCAAGGGAGGGGCCCTAACTCCCAGTACTTC.

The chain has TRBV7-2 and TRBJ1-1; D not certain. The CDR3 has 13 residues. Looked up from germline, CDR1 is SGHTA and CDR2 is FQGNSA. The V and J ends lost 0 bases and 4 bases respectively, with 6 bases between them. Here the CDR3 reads CASSLAEGTEAFF. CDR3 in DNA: TGTGCCAGCAGCTTAGCAGAGGGCACTGAAGCTTTCTTT.

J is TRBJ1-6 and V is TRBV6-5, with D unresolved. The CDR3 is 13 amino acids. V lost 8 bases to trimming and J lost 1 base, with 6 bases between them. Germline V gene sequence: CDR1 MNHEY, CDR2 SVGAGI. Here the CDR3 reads CASSQSYNSPLHF. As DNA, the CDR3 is TGTGCCAGCTCACAATCCTATAATTCACCCCTCCACTTT.

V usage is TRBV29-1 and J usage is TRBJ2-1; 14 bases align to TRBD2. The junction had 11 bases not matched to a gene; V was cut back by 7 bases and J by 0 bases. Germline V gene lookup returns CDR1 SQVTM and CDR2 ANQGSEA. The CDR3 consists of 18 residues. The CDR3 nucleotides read TGCAGCGCGTACGGACTAGCGGGGGGCCAAAGCTCCTACAATGAGCAGTTCTTC. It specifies CSAYGLAGGQSSYNEQFF.

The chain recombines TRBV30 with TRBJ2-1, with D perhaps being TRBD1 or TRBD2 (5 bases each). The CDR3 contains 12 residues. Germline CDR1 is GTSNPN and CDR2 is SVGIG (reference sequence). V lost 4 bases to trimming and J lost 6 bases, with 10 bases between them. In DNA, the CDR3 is TGTGCCTGGACCCGGGACGTCAATGAGCAGTTCTTC. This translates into CAWTRDVNEQFF.

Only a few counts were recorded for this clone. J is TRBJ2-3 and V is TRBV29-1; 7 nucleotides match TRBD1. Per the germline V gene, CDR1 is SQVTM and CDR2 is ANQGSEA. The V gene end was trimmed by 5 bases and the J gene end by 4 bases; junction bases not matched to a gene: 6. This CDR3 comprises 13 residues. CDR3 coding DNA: TGCAGCGTTCACAGGGGTTTGTCAGATACGCAGTATTTT. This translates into CSVHRGLSDTQYF.

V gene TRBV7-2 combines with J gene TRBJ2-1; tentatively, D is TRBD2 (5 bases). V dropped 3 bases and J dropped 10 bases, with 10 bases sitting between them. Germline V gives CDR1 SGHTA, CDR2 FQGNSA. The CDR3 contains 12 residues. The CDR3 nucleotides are TGTGCCAGCAGCTTCTCAGGCGGGGAGCAGTTCTTC. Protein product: CASSFSGGEQFF.

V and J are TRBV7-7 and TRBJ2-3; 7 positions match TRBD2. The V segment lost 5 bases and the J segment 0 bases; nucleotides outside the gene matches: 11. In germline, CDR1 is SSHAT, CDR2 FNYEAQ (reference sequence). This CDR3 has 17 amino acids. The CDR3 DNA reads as TGTGCCAGCAGCCCCGGATGGGGAGCGGGGAGCACAGATACGCAGTATTTT. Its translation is CASSPGWGAGSTDTQYF.

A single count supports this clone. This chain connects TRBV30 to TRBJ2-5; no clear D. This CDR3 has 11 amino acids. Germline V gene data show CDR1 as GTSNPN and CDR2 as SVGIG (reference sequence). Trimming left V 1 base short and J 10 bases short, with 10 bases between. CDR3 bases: TGTGCCTGGAGTGCCTCCTTGGGCCAGTACTTC. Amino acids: CAWSASLGQYF.

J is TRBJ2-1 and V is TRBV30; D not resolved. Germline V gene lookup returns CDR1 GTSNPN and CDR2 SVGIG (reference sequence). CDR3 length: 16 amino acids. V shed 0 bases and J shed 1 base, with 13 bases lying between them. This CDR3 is CAWSVTRLGSYNEQFF. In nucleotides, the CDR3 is TGTGCCTGGAGTGTAACCCGACTTGGGTCCTACAATGAGCAGTTCTTC.

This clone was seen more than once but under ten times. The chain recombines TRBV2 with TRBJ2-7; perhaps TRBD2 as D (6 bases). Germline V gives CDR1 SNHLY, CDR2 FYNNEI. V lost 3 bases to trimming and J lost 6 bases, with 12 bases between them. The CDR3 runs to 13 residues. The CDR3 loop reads CASSEIQGGEQYF. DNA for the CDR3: TGTGCCAGCAGTGAGATTCAGGGAGGCGAGCAGTACTTC.

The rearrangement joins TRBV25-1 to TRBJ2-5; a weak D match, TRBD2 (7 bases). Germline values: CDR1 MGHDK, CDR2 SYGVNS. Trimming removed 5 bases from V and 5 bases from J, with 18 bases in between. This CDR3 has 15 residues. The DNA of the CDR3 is TGTGCCAGCAGTATCCTGGGGGGGGCTTGGGAGACCCAGTACTTC. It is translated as CASSILGGAWETQYF.

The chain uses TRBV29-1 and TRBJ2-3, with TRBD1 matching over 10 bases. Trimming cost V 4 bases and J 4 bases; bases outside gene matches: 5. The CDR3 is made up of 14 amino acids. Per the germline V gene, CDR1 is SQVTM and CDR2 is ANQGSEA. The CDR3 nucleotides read TGCAGCGTTGGAGGACAGGGGGGACCAGATACGCAGTATTTT. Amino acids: CSVGGQGGPDTQYF.

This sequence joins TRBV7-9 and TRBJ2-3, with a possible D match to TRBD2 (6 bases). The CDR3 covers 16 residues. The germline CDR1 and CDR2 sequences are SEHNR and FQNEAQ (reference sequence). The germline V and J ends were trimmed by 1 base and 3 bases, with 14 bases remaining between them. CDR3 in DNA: TGTGCCAGCAGCTTAGGTAGGGCAGGGAGGACAGATACGCAGTATTTT. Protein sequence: CASSLGRAGRTDTQYF.

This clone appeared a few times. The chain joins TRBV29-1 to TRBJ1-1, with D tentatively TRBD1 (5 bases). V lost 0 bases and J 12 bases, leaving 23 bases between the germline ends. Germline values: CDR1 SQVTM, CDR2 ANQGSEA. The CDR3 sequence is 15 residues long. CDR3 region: CSVEDLSVRGHGTFF. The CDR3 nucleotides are TGCAGCGTTGAAGATTTGTCCGTGAGAGGACATGGAACTTTCTTT.

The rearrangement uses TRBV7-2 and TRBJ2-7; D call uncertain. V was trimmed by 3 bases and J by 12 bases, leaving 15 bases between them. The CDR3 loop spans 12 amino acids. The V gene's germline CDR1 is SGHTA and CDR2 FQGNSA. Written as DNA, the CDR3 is TGTGCCAGCAGCTTGGAGACCTTACACCTGTACTTC. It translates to CASSLETLHLYF.

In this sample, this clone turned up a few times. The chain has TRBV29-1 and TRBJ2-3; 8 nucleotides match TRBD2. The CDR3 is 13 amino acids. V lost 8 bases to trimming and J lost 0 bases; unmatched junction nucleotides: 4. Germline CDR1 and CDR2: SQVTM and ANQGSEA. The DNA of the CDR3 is TGCAGCATCCAGCGGGGGAGCACAGATACGCAGTATTTT. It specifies CSIQRGSTDTQYF.

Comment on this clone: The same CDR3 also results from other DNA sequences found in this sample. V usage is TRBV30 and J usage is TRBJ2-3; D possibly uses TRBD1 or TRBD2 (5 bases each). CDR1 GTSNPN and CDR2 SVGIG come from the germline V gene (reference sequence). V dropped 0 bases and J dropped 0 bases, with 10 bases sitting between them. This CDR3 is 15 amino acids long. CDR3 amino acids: CAWSVPGASTDTQYF. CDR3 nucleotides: TGTGCCTGGAGTGTACCCGGGGCCAGCACAGATACGCAGTATTTT.

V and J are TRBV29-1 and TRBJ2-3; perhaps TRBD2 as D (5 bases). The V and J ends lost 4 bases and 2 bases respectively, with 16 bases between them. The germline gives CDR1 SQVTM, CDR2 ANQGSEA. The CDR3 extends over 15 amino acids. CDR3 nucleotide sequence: TGCAGCGTTGTAGGACGGGAAATGGACACAGATACGCAGTATTTT. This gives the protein CSVVGREMDTDTQYF.

The DNA for the CDR3 is TGCGCCAGCAGCTTGGCAGGGGAAGATACGCAGTATTTT. It translates to CASSLAGEDTQYF. The chain is built from TRBV5-1 and TRBJ2-3, with D perhaps TRBD1 (6 bases). Trimming stripped 0 bases from V and 5 bases from J, with 7 bases between. This CDR3 region has 13 residues. Germline-derived CDR1 and CDR2 are SGHRS and YFSETQ.

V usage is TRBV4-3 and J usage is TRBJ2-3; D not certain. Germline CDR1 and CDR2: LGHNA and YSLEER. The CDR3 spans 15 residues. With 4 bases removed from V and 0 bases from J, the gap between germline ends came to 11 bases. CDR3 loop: CASSPEGMSTDTQYF. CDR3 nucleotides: TGCGCCAGCAGCCCCGAAGGCATGAGCACAGATACGCAGTATTTT.